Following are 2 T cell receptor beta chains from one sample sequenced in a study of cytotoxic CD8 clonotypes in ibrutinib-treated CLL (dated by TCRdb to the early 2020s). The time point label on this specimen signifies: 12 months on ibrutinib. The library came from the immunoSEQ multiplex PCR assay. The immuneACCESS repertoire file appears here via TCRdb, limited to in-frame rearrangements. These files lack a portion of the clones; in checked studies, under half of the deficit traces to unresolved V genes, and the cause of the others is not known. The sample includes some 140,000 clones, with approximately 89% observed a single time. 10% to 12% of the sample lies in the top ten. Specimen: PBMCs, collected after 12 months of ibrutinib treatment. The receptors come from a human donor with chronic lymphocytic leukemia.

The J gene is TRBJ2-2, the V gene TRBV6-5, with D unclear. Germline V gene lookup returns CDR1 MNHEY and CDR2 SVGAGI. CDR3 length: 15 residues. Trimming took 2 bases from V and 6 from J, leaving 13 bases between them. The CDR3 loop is CASSYDGSGSGELFF. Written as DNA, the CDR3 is TGTGCCAGCAGTTACGACGGGTCGGGCTCCGGGGAGCTGTTTTTT.

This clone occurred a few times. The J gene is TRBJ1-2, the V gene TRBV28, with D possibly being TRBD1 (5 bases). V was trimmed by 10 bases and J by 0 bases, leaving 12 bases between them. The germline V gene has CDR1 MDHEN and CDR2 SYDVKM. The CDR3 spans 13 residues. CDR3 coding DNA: TGTGCCACCTGGGGCCTCACTAACTATGGCTACACCTTC. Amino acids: CATWGLTNYGYTF.